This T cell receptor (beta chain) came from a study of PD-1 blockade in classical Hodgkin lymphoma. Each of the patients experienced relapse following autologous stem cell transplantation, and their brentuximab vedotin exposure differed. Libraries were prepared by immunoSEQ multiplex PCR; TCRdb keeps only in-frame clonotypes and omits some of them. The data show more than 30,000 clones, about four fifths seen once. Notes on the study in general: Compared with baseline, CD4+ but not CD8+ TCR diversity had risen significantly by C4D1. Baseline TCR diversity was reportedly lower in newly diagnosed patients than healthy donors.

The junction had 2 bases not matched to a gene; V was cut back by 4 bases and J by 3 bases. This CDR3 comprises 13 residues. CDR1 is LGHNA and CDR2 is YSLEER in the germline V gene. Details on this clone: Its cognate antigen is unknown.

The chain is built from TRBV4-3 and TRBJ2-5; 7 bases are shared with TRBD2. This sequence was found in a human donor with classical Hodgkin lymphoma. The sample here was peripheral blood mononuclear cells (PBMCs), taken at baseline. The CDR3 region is CASSPGREETQYF. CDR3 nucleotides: TGCGCCAGCAGCCCAGGGAGGGAAGAGACCCAGTACTTC.